This record concerns one T cell receptor (beta chain) sequence. Its antigen is unidentified. Vbeta (60) and Jbeta (13) primers were used in the PCR. Assay used: immunoSEQ multiplex PCR; TCRdb lists only in-frame clones, some missing. Of under 150,000 clones in the sample, 75% to 85% were seen once. The entry originates in a study of cytomegalovirus exposure and HLA in healthy donors. In the study overall: Drawn from HLA-typed donors, tens of millions of unique TCRs were held in an early data release. Of the donors genotyped, about 390 in all, about 82% fell in the Caucasian-associated ancestry cluster. Study-wide results and limits: Most TCR sequences were uncommon, yet certain public TCRs appeared in many donors. Apparent HLA restriction characterized most CMV-associated TCR beta chains in a later analysis.

V dropped 0 bases and J dropped 3 bases, with 15 bases sitting between them. The germline V gene encodes CDR1 SGHDT and CDR2 YYEEEE. The CDR3 is 16 residues long. Source material: PBMCs. This clonotype was obtained from a middle-aged man in good health and CMV-seronegative. The chain couples TRBV5-6 to TRBJ1-1; a weak D match, TRBD1 (5 bases). Written as DNA, the CDR3 is TGTGCCAGCAGCTTGGGGCCCCAGGGATGGCACACTGAAGCTTTCTTT. Protein product: CASSLGPQGWHTEAFF.